The following is a TCR beta chain sequence with its context. What it binds is not known. Germline CDR1 SGHNT, CDR2 YYREEE (reference sequence). V was trimmed by 0 bases and J by 6 bases, leaving 11 bases between them. The CDR3 extends over 14 amino acids. This sample is drawn from a study of T cell responses to AZD1222 COVID-19 vaccine. The protocol was immunoSEQ multiplex PCR, while the TCRdb copy is restricted to in-frame clones and leaves out a portion. The repertoire holds 150,000 or so clones, with less than 95% as singletons. Doses given second, at about 4 or about 12 weeks, were pooled. Notes on the study in general: With two AZD1222 doses given, Spike-specific TCR breadth and depth both rose. Regions left unmutated in variants are reportedly the target of nearly half of spike-specific TCRs.

The specimen was peripheral blood, collected 28 days after the second AZD1222 dose. The V and J genes are TRBV5-4 and TRBJ2-3, with D unclear. The TCR was taken from an adult who received the AZD1222 COVID-19 vaccine. In DNA form, the CDR3 reads TGTGCCAGCAGCTTGGGCACTGGTGGGGATACGCAGTATTTT. It yields the protein CASSLGTGGDTQYF.